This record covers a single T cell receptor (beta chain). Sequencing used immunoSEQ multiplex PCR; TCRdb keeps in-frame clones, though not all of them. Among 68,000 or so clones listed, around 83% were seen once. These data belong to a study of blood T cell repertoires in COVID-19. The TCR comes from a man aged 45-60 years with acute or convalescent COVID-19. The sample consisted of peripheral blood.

The CDR3 protein is CASSTRGTGANVLTF. The CDR3 nucleotides read TGTGCCAGTAGTACCAGGGGGACTGGGGCCAACGTCCTGACTTTC. V usage is TRBV19 and J usage is TRBJ2-6; 7 bases are a match to TRBD1. CDR3 length: 15 amino acids. Germline assignment: CDR1 LNHDA and CDR2 SQIVND (reference sequence). V shed 4 bases, J shed 2 bases, and the junction held 2 bases outside the gene matches.